One sample yielded the 15 T cell receptor beta chains listed below, sequenced in a study of shared clonotypes between healthy human individuals. Produced via immunoSEQ multiplex PCR; TCRdb's table is partial and in-frame only. The sample has under 600,000 clones, 70% to 80% seen once; the top ten hold around 13%. Material: PBMCs. These receptors were obtained from a woman in her 40s in good health. Some clones in this sample may be carry-over from other donors' samples.

The genes are TRBV4-1 and TRBJ2-3; D might be TRBD1 or TRBD2, each matching 6 bases. The CDR3 covers 17 residues. Between the trimmed V and J ends, which lost 0 bases and 8 bases, there was a span of 21 bases. From germline, CDR1 is MGHRA and CDR2 YSYEKL. CDR3 sequence reads: CASSQEGGTGALATQYF. CDR3 nucleotide sequence: TGCGCCAGCAGCCAAGAAGGCGGGACGGGGGCCCTTGCTACGCAGTATTTT.

The V and J genes are TRBV7-2 and TRBJ2-7; 12 nucleotides agree with TRBD2. The CDR3 is 17 residues long. Germline CDR1 and CDR2: SGHTA and FQGNSA. Trimming removed 3 bases from V and 4 bases from J; junction bases left unmatched: 10. The CDR3 nucleotides are TGTGCCAGCAGCTTCCCGACTAGCGGGAGATCAACGTACGAGCAGTACTTC. It encodes CASSFPTSGRSTYEQYF.

The CDR3 protein is CASSQVSTDSPFREQYF. CDR3 coding DNA: TGTGCCAGCAGCCAAGTTAGTACTGACTCGCCGTTTCGGGAGCAGTACTTC. The V call is TRBV4-2, the J call TRBJ2-5, with D perhaps TRBD2 (6 bases). Germline V gene data show CDR1 as LGHNA and CDR2 as YNFKEQ. This CDR3 has 17 residues. The V end lost 1 base, the J end lost 11 bases, and 26 bases lay between the germline ends.

This sequence joins TRBV28 and TRBJ1-1; 8 bases agree with TRBD1. V lost 3 bases and J lost 0; bases outside the gene matches: 6. Germline V gene lookup returns CDR1 MDHEN and CDR2 SYDVKM. The CDR3 totals 16 residues. The CDR3 nucleotides read TGTGCCAGCAGTTTCCGACAGGGGATGATGAACACTGAAGCTTTCTTT. Encoded protein: CASSFRQGMMNTEAFF.

On this clone: Other DNA sequences of this sample code for an identical CDR3. This chain uses TRBV2 with TRBJ2-1; D ambiguous. Trimming shortened V by 3 bases and J by 4 bases, and 4 bases separated the two germline ends. The CDR3 is 12 amino acids. CDR1 and CDR2 (germline): SNHLY, FYNNEI. DNA for the CDR3: TGTGCCAGCAGTGAGGGATACAATGAGCAGTTCTTC. Amino acid sequence: CASSEGYNEQFF.

The chain is built from TRBV2 and TRBJ2-1, with TRBD1 as a possible D gene (5 bases). Germline loops: CDR1 SNHLY, CDR2 FYNNEI. The CDR3 runs 12 residues. Trimming took 6 bases from V and 8 from J, leaving 11 bases between them. The CDR3 loop is CASRPVGDEQFF. For the CDR3, the DNA is TGTGCCAGCAGGCCCGTAGGGGATGAGCAGTTCTTC.

The gene calls are TRBV28 and TRBJ2-7; 8 nucleotides align to TRBD1. Germline V gene sequence: CDR1 MDHEN, CDR2 SYDVKM. Germline trimming cut 1 base from V and 6 bases from J; bases unmatched to any gene: 8. This CDR3 is built from 15 residues. The CDR3 region has the DNA TGTGCCAGCAGTTTATACGGGAACAGGGGGGTCGAGCAGTACTTC. It specifies CASSLYGNRGVEQYF.

The rearrangement links TRBV11-1 to TRBJ2-7, with 7 bases lining up with TRBD1. CDR3 length: 14 residues. Germline CDR1 is SGHAT and CDR2 is FQDESV (reference sequence). The J segment lost 1 base and the V segment lost 6 bases, leaving 6 bases of the junction unmatched. Here the CDR3 DNA reads TGTGCCAGCAGGCGAGGACAGGATTCCTACGAGCAGTACTTC. Its translation: CASRRGQDSYEQYF.

This chain connects TRBV5-1 to TRBJ2-2; D tentatively fits TRBD1 or TRBD2 (5 bases each). The CDR3 is 15 residues long. Per germline, CDR1 SGHRS and CDR2 YFSETQ. Trimming stripped 6 bases from V and 4 bases from J, with 16 bases between. The CDR3 here is CASNPWGLSTGELFF. The CDR3 nucleotides are TGCGCCAGCAATCCGTGGGGGTTGTCCACCGGGGAGCTGTTTTTT.

This rearrangement joins TRBV4-1 to TRBJ2-2, with a possible D match to TRBD1 (5 bases). In germline, CDR1 is MGHRA, CDR2 YSYEKL. The CDR3 runs 17 residues. V lost 1 base and J 0 bases, leaving 12 bases between the germline ends. The CDR3 loop reads CASSQVVRGANTGELFF. CDR3 DNA: TGCGCCAGCAGCCAAGTTGTTAGGGGCGCGAACACCGGGGAGCTGTTTTTT.

V is TRBV28 and J is TRBJ2-7; 8 bases match TRBD2. CDR1 is MDHEN, CDR2 SYDVKM, per germline. J gave up 0 bases and V 10 bases, and 11 bases lay outside the gene matches. This CDR3 comprises 15 residues. The CDR3 sequence: CATKGVSGNSYEQYF. CDR3 nucleotides: TGTGCCACCAAAGGGGTTAGCGGGAACTCCTACGAGCAGTACTTC.

In DNA form, the CDR3 reads TGTGCCAGCATTGGACAGAGCTACAATGAGCAGTTCTTC. Protein sequence: CASIGQSYNEQFF. The chain couples TRBV28 to TRBJ2-1; D perhaps matches TRBD1 (6 bases). The length of the CDR3 is 13 residues. V was trimmed by 7 bases and J by 3 bases, leaving 10 bases between them. CDR1 MDHEN and CDR2 SYDVKM come from the germline V gene.

The chain has TRBV7-8 and TRBJ1-3; 8 nucleotides agree with TRBD1. Germline trimming cut 1 base from V and 4 bases from J; bases unmatched to any gene: 9. The germline gives CDR1 SGHVS, CDR2 FQNEAQ. The CDR3 covers 17 residues. The CDR3 sequence is CASSLDRQGAPGNTIYF. CDR3 DNA sequence: TGTGCCAGCAGCTTAGACCGTCAGGGGGCGCCGGGAAACACCATATATTTT. Looking up the rest from reference TRBV7-8 and TRBJ1-3 gives the full variable domain: GAGVSQSPRYKVAKRGQDVALRCDPISGHVSLFWYQQALGQGPEFLTYFQNEAQLDKSGLPSDRFFAERPEGSVSTLKIQRTQQEDSAVYLCASSLDRQGAPGNTIYFGEGSWLTVV.

This chain joins TRBV6-1 and TRBJ1-2; D ambiguous. Germline values: CDR1 MNHNS, CDR2 SASEGT. The CDR3 is made up of 14 amino acids. V lost 7 bases, J lost 0 bases, and 12 bases lay in between. In DNA form, the CDR3 reads TGTGCCAGCATTTCTGGGCTAGCTAACTATGGCTACACCTTC. It specifies CASISGLANYGYTF.

V is TRBV19 and J is TRBJ2-3; 7 nucleotides line up with TRBD2. Germline CDR1 and CDR2: LNHDA and SQIVND (reference sequence). CDR3 length: 15 residues. After removal of 1 base from V and 6 bases from J, the junction contained 7 bases not matched to a gene. CDR3 region: CASSIGLAEGDTQYF. The CDR3 DNA sequence: TGTGCCAGTAGTATAGGCCTAGCGGAGGGGGATACGCAGTATTTT.